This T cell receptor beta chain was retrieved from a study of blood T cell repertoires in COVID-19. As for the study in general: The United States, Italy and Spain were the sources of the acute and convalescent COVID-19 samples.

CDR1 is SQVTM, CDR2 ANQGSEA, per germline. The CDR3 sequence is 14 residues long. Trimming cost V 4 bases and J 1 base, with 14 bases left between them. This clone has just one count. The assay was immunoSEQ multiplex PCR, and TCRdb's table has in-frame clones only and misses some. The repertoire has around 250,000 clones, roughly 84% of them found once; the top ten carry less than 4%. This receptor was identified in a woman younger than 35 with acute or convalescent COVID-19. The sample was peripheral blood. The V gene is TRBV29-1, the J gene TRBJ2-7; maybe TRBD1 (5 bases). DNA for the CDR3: TGCAGCGTTGGGGTCGGACAAGCATCCTACGAGCAGTACTTC. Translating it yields CSVGVGQASYEQYF.